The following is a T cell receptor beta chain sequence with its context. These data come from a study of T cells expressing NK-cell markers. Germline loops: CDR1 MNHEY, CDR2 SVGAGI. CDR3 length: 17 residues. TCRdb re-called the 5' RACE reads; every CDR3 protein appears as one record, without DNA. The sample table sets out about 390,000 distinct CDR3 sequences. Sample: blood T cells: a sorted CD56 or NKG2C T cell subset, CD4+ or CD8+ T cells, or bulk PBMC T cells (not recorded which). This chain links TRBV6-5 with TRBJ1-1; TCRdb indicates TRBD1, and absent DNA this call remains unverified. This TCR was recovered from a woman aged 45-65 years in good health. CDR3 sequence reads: CASSQEGGPNFVAEAFF.